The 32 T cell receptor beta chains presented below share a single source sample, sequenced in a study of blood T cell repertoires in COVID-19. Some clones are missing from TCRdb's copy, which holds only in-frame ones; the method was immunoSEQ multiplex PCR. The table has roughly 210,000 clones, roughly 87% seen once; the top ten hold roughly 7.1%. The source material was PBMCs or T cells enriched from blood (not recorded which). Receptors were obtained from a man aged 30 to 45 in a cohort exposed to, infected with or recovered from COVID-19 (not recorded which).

This CDR3 is CASSFGLAGGSEQYF. DNA for the CDR3: TGTGCCAGCAGTTTCGGACTAGCGGGAGGCTCCGAGCAGTACTTC. The chain couples TRBV27 to TRBJ2-7, with TRBD2 identical over 14 bases. This CDR3 has 15 amino acids. V was clipped by 3 bases and J by 6 bases; unmatched bases: 4. Germline CDR1 reads MNHEY; CDR2 reads SMNVEV (reference sequence).

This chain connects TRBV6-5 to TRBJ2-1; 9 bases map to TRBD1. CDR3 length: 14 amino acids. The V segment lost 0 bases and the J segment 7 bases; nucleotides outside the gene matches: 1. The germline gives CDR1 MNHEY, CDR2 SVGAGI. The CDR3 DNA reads TGTGCCAGCAGTTACTCTGACAGGGGGAATGAGCAGTTCTTC. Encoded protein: CASSYSDRGNEQFF.

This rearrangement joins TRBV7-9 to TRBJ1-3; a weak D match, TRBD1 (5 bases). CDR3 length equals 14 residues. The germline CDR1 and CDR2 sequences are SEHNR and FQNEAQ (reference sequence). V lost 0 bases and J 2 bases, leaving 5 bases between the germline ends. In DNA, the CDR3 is TGTGCCAGCAGCTTAGCCAGGGCTGGAAACACCATATATTTT. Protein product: CASSLARAGNTIYF.

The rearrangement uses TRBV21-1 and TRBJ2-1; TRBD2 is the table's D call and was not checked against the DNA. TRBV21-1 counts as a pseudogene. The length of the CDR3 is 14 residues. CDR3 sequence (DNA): TGTGCCAGCAGCGGTTGGCGGGTTAACAATGAGCAGTTCTTC. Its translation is CASSGWRVNNEQFF.

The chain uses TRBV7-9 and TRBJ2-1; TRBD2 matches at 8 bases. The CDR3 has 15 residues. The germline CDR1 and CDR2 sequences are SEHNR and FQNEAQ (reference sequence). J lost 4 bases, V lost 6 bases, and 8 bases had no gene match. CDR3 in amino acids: CASSVGSGGYNEQFF. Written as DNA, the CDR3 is TGTGCCAGCAGTGTGGGGAGCGGGGGTTACAATGAGCAGTTCTTC.

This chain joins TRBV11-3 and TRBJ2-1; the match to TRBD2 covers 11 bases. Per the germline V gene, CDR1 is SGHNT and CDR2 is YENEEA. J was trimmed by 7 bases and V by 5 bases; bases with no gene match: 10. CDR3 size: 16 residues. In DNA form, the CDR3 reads TGTGCCAGCAGCCCGCAGCATCTAGCGGGGGGAAATGAGCAGTTCTTC. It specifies CASSPQHLAGGNEQFF.

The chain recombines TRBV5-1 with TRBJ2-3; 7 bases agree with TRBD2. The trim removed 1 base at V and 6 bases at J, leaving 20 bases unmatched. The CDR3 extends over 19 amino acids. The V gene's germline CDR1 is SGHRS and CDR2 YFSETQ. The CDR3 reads CASSLWGPGGRTRMDTQYF. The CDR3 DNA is TGCGCCAGCAGCTTGTGGGGCCCGGGGGGAAGGACGAGGATGGATACGCAGTATTTT. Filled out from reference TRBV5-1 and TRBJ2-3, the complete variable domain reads KAGVTQTPRYLIKTRGQQVTLSCSPISGHRSVSWYQQTPGQGLQFLFEYFSETQRNKGNFPGRFSGRQFSNSRSEMNVSTLELGDSALYLCASSLWGPGGRTRMDTQYFGPGTRLTVL.

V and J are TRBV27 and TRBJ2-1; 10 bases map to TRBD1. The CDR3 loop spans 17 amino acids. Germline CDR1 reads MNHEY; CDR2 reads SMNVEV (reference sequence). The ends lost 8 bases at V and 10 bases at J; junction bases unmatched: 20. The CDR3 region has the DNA TGTGCCAGCCTGTCCTTTATCCGGGACAGGGGTGGCAGGGAGCAGTTCTTC. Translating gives CASLSFIRDRGGREQFF.

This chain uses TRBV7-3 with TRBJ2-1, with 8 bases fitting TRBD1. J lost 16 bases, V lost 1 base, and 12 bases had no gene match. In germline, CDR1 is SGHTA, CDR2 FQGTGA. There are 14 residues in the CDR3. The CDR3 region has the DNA TGTGCCAGCAGCTTAAGGGACAGGAGTGGACGGCTATTCTTC. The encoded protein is CASSLRDRSGRLFF. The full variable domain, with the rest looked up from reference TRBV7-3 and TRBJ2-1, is GAGVSQTPSNKVTEKGKYVELRCDPISGHTALYWYRQSLGQGPEFLIYFQGTGAADDSGLPNDRFFAVRPEGSVSTLKIQRTERGDSAVYLCASSLRDRSGRLFFGPGTRLTVL.

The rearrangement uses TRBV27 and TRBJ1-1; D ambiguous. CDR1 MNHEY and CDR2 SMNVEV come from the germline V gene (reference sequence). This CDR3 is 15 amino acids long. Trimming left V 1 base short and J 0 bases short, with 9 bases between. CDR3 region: CASSLLGGMNTEAFF. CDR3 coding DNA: TGTGCCAGCAGTTTATTGGGCGGGATGAACACTGAAGCTTTCTTT.

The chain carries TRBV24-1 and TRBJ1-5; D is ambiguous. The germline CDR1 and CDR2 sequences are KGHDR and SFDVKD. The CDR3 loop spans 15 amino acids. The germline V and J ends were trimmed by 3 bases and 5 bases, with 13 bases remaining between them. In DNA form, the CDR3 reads TGTGCCACCAGTGATCGGTCCATGAGGGATCAGCCCCAGCATTTT. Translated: CATSDRSMRDQPQHF.

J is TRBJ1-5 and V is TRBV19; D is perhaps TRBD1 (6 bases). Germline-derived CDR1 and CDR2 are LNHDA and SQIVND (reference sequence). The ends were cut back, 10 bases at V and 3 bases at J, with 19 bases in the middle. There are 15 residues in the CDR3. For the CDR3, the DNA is TGTGCCACAAAGGACGGGGGGGCATACAATCAGCCCCAGCATTTT. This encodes CATKDGGAYNQPQHF.

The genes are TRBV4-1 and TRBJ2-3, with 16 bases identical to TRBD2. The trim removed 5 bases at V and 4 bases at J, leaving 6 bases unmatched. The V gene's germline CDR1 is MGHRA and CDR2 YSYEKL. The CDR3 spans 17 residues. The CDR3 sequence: CASSDPGLAGGPDTQYF. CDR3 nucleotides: TGCGCCAGCAGCGACCCGGGACTAGCGGGAGGGCCAGATACGCAGTATTTT.

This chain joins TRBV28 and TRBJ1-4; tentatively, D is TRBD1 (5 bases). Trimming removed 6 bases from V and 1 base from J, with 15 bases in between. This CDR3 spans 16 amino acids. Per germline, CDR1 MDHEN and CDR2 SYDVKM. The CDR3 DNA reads TGTGCCAGCAGCCTACAAATCGGGGGAACTAATGAAAAACTGTTTTTT. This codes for CASSLQIGGTNEKLFF.

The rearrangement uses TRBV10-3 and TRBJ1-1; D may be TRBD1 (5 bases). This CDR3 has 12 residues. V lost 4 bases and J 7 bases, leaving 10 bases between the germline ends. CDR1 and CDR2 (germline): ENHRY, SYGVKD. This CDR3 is CAISGVDSEAFF. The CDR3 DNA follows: TGTGCCATCAGTGGGGTTGACAGTGAAGCTTTCTTT.

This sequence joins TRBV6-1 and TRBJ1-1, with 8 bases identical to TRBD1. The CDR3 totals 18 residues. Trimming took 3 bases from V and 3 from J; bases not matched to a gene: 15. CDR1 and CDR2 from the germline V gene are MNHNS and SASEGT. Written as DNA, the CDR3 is TGTGCCAGCAGTGACCGGACAGGGATCCCCTCCATGGACACTGAAGCTTTCTTT. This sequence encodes CASSDRTGIPSMDTEAFF.

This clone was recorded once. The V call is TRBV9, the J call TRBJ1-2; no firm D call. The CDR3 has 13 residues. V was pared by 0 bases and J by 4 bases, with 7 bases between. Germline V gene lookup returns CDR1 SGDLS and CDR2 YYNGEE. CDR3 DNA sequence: TGTGCCAGCAGCGTAGCTGGAGGCTATGGCTACACCTTC. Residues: CASSVAGGYGYTF.

CDR3 in amino acids: CATSDPGLADTQYF. The CDR3 nucleotides read TGTGCCACCAGTGATCCCGGACTCGCAGATACGCAGTATTTT. This chain connects TRBV24-1 to TRBJ2-3; D might be TRBD2 (5 bases). The V end lost 3 bases, the J end lost 4 bases, and 10 bases lay between the germline ends. The germline gives CDR1 KGHDR, CDR2 SFDVKD. The CDR3 runs to 14 residues.

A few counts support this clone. The CDR3 sequence is CASSLAWGERSYNEQFF. DNA for the CDR3: TGTGCCAGCAGCTTGGCGTGGGGGGAGCGGTCCTACAATGAGCAGTTCTTC. V is TRBV5-6 and J is TRBJ2-1, with D perhaps matching TRBD2 (6 bases). The germline V gene encodes CDR1 SGHDT and CDR2 YYEEEE. V lost 0 bases and J 1 base, leaving 14 bases between the germline ends. The CDR3 covers 17 residues.

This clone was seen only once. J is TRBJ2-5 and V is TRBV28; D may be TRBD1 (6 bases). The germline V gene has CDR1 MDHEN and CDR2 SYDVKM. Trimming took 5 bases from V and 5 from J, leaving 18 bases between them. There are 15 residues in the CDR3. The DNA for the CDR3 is TGTGCCAGCAGTCGAGGGGGTGGTGGTTCGGAGACCCAGTACTTC. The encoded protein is CASSRGGGGSETQYF.

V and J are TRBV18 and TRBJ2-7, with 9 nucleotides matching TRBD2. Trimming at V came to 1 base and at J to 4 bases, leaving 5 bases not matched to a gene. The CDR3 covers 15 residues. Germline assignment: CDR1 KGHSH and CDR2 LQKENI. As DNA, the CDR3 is TGTGCCAGCTCACCACTTGCGGGAGGGCCTTACGAGCAGTACTTC. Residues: CASSPLAGGPYEQYF.

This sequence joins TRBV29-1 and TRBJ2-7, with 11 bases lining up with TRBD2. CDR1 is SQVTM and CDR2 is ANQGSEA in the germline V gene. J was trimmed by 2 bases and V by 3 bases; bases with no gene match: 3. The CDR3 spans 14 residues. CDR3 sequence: CSVERLAGTYEQYF. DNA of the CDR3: TGCAGCGTTGAGCGACTAGCGGGAACCTACGAGCAGTACTTC.

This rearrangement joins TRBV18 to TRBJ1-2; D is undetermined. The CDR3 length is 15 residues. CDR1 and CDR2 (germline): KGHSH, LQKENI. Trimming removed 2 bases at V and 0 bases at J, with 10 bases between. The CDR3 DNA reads TGTGCCAGCTCACCATCGGCAGGCCCTAACTATGGCTACACCTTC. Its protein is CASSPSAGPNYGYTF.

In nucleotides, the CDR3 is TGTGCCAGCAGCGTGCCCCCGGGACTAGAGGGTTTGGATGAGCAGTTCTTC. This sequence encodes CASSVPPGLEGLDEQFF. The genes are TRBV9 and TRBJ2-1; 8 bases are a match to TRBD2. V lost 2 bases, J lost 8 bases, and 15 bases stayed unmatched. Germline loops: CDR1 SGDLS, CDR2 YYNGEE. The CDR3 has 17 amino acids.

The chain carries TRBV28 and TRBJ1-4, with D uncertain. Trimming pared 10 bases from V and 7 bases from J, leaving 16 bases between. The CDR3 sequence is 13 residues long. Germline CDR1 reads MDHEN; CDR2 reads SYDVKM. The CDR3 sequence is CATLSPGSEKLFF. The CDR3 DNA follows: TGTGCCACCCTCAGCCCGGGAAGTGAAAAACTGTTTTTT.

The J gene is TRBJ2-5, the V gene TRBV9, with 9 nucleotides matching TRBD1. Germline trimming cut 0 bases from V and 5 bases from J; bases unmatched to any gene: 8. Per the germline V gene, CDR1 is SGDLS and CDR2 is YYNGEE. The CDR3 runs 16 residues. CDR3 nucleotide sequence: TGTGCCAGCAGCGTAGACGGACAGGGGAGTTGGGAGACCCAGTACTTC. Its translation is CASSVDGQGSWETQYF.

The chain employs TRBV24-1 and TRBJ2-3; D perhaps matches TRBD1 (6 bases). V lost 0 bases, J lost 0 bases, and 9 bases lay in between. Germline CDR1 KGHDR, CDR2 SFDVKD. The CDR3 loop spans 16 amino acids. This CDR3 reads CATSDLWDKSTDTQYF. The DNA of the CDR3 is TGTGCCACCAGTGATTTGTGGGACAAAAGCACAGATACGCAGTATTTT.

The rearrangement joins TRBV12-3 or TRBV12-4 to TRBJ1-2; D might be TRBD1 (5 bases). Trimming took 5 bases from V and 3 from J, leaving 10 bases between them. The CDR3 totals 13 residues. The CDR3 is CASSKGGDYGYTF. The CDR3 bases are TGTGCCAGCAGTAAAGGAGGGGACTATGGCTACACCTTC.

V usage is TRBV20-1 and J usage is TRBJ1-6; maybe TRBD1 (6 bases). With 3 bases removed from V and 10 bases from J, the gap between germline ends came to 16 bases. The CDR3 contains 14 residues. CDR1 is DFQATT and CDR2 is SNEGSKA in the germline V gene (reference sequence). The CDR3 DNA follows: TGCAGTGCTAGTCCCAGGGGAGCCGGCTCACCCCTCCACTTT. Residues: CSASPRGAGSPLHF.

The chain's CDR3 is CASSYSILAHEQYF. The CDR3 region has the DNA TGTGCCAGCAGTTACTCGATACTAGCGCACGAGCAGTACTTC. J is TRBJ2-7 and V is TRBV6-5, with 7 bases aligning to TRBD2. After removal of 0 bases from V and 5 bases from J, the junction contained 4 bases not matched to a gene. Germline CDR1 reads MNHEY; CDR2 reads SVGAGI. This CDR3 has 14 residues.

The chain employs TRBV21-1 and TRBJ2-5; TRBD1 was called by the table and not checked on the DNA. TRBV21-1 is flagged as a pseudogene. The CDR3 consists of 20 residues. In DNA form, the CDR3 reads TGTGCCAGCAGCCAAAAGATTGGTGGACAGGGGGCCCCGTACCAAGAGACCCAGTACTTC. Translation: CASSQKIGGQGAPYQETQYF.

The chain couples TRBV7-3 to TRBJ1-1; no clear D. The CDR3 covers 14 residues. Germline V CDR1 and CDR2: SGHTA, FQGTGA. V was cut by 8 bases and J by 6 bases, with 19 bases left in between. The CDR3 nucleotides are TGTGCCAGCGCCGTCTCGGGGTTTATCCCTGAAGCTTTCTTT. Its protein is CASAVSGFIPEAFF.